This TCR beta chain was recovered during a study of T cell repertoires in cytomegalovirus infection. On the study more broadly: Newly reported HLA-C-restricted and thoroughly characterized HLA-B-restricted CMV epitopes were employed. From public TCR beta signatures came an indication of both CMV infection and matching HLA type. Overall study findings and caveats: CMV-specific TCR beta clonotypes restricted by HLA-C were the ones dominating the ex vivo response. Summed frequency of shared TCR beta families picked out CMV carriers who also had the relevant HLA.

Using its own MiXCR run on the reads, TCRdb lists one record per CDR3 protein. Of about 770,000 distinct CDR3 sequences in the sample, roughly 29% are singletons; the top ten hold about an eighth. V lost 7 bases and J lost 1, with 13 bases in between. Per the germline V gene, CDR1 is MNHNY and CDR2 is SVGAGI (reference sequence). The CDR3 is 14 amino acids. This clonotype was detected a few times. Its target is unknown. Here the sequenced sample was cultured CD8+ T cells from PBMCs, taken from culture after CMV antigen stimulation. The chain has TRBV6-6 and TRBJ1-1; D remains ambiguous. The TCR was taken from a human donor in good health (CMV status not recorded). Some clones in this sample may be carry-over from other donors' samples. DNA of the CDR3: TGTGCCAGCACCCTCTCCGGCAAGAACACTGAAGCTTTCTTT. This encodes CASTLSGKNTEAFF.